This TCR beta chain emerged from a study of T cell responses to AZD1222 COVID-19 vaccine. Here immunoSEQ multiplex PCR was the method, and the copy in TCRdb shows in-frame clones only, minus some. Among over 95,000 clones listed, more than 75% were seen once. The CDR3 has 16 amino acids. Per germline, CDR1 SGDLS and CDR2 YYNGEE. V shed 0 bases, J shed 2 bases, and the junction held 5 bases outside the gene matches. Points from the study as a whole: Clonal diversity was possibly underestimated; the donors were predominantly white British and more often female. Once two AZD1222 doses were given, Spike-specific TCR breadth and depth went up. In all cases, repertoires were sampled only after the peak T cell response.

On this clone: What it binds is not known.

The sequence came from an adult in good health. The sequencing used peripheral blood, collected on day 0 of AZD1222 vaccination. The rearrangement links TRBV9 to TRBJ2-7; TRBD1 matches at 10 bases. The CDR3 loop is CASSVDGTGDPYEQYF. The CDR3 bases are TGTGCCAGCAGCGTAGATGGGACAGGGGACCCCTACGAGCAGTACTTC.